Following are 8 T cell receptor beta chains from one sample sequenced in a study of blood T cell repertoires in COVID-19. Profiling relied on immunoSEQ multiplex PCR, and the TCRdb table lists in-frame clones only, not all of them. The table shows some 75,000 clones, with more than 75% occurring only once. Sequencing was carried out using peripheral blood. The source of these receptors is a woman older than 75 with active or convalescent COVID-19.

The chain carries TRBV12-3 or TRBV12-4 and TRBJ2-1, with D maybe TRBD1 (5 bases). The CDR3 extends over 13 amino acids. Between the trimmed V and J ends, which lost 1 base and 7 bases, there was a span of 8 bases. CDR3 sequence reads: CASSLGQLNEQFF. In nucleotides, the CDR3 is TGTGCCAGCAGTTTAGGACAGTTGAATGAGCAGTTCTTC.

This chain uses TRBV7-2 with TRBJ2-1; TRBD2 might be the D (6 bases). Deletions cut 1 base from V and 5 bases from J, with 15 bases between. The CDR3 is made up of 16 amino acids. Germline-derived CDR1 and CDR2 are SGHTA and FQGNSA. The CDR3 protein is CASSLGPGEGNNEQFF. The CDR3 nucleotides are TGTGCCAGCAGCTTAGGTCCGGGGGAAGGAAACAATGAGCAGTTCTTC.

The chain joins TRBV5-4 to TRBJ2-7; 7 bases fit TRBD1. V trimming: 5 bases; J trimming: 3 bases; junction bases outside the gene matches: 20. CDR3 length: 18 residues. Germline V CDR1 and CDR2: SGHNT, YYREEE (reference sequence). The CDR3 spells CASRPIYRDRGMNYEQYF. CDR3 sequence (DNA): TGTGCCAGCAGACCTATATACCGGGACAGAGGCATGAACTACGAGCAGTACTTC.

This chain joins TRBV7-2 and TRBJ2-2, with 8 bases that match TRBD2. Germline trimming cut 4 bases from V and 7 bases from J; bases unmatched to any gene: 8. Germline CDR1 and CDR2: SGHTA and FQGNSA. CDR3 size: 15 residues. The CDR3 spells CASSWSGGDGGELFF. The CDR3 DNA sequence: TGTGCCAGCAGCTGGAGCGGGGGAGACGGCGGGGAGCTGTTTTTT.

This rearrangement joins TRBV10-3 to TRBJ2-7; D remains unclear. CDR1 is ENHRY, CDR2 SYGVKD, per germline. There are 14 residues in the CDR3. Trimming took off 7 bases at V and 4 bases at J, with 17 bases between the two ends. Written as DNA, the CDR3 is TGTGCCATCAAGTCGACTGATCGATGGTACGAGCAGTACTTC. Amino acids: CAIKSTDRWYEQYF.

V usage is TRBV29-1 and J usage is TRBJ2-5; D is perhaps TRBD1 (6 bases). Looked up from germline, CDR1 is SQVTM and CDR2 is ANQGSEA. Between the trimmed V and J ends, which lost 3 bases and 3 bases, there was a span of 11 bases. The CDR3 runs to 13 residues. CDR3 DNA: TGCAGCGTTGATCCCAGGGGTGAAGAGACCCAGTACTTC. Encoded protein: CSVDPRGEETQYF. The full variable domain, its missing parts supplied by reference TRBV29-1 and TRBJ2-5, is SAVISQKPSRDICQRGTSLTIQCQVDSQVTMMFWYRQQPGQSLTLIATANQGSEATYESGFVIDKFPISRPNLTFSTLTVSNMSPEDSSIYLCSVDPRGEETQYFGPGTRLLVL.

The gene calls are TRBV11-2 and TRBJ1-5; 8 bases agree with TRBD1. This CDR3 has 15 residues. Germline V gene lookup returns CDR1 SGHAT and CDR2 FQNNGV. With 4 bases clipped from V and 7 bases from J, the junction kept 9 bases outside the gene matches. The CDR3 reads CASSYRTGREQPQHF. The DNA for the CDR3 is TGTGCCAGCAGCTACAGGACAGGGCGCGAACAGCCCCAGCATTTT.

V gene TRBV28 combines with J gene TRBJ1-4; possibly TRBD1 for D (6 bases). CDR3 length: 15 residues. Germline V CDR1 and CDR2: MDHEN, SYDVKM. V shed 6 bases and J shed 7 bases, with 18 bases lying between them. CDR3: CASSTKSTGFEKLFF. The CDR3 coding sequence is TGTGCCAGCAGCACTAAGTCTACAGGGTTTGAAAAACTGTTTTTT.